These 22 T cell receptor beta chains were all obtained from the same sample, sequenced in a study of blood T cells in healthy people across ages. Together with a sample-barcoded 5' primer, a J-beta primer mix was included in a second PCR lasting roughly 7 to 11 cycles. TCRdb called the 5' RACE reads again in MiXCR, with one record for every CDR3 protein. The repertoire includes roughly 720,000 distinct CDR3 sequences, roughly 53% of them detected once, and roughly 37% sits in the top ten. Sequencing was done on a sample of blood. These receptor sequences come from an older man in good health.

CDR3 region: CATSSIAQGRIKNIQYF. The CDR3 bases are TGTGCCACCAGCAGTATCGCGCAGGGAAGAATCAAAAACATTCAGTACTTC. The chain carries TRBV15 and TRBJ2-4; maybe TRBD1 (5 bases). This CDR3 has 17 residues. Trimming left V 3 bases short and J 3 bases short, with 18 bases between. The germline V gene has CDR1 LNHNV and CDR2 YYDKDF (reference sequence).

The rearrangement joins TRBV24-1 to TRBJ2-3, with D possibly TRBD1 on 6 matching bases. The CDR3 loop spans 16 amino acids. The germline CDR1 and CDR2 sequences are KGHDR and SFDVKD. V lost 3 bases and J 0 bases, leaving 12 bases between the germline ends. CDR3 DNA sequence: TGTGCCACCAGTGATCCCGGGACACCCAGCACAGATACGCAGTATTTT. Residues: CATSDPGTPSTDTQYF.

The chain has TRBV28 and TRBJ2-4; D is undetermined. The CDR3 covers 14 residues. CDR1 is MDHEN, CDR2 SYDVKM, per germline. V was clipped by 3 bases and J by 3 bases, with 9 bases between them. CDR3 nucleotide sequence: TGTGCCAGCAGTTTGGGTAGACTCAAAAACATTCAGTACTTC. Amino acid sequence: CASSLGRLKNIQYF. Based on the CDR3 plus reference TRBV28 and TRBJ2-4, the full variable domain is DVKVTQSSRYLVKRTGEKVFLECVQDMDHENMFWYRQDPGLGLRLIYFSYDVKMKEKGDIPEGYSVSREKKERFSLILESASTNQTSMYLCASSLGRLKNIQYFGAGTRLSVL.

The rearrangement links TRBV6-6 to TRBJ1-5; D is uncertain. CDR3 length equals 16 residues. The V and J ends lost 5 bases and 2 bases respectively, with 16 bases between them. CDR1 MNHNY and CDR2 SVGAGI come from the germline V gene (reference sequence). For the CDR3, the DNA is TGTGCCAGCAGTAGTTCACAGTCTGAGGGCAATCAGCCCCAGCATTTT. Its translation: CASSSSQSEGNQPQHF.

This clonotype was recorded at least ten times. The J gene is TRBJ2-3, the V gene TRBV15, with D possibly TRBD2 on 6 matching bases. CDR1 and CDR2 (germline): LNHNV, YYDKDF (reference sequence). V lost 4 bases to trimming and J lost 14 bases, with 25 bases between them. There are 15 residues in the CDR3. CDR3 amino acids: CATSTRDLSSRYAYF. CDR3 DNA sequence: TGTGCCACCAGCACCCGGGACTTATCATCCAGATACGCGTATTTT.

Notes on this clonotype: This may be a read error: a much more frequent sequence differs by one nucleotide. The chain is built from TRBV6-5 and TRBJ2-3; TRBD2 matches 7 bases. Germline CDR1 reads MNHEY; CDR2 reads SVGAGI. The CDR3 has 13 residues. The V gene end was trimmed by 8 bases and the J gene end by 14 bases; junction bases not matched to a gene: 16. Here the CDR3 reads CASSRREHRYAYF. The DNA of the CDR3 is TGTGCCAGCTCACGGCGGGAGCACAGATACGCGTATTTT.

The chain joins TRBV20-1 to TRBJ2-7; TRBD2 aligns across 9 bases. V was clipped by 0 bases and J by 2 bases; unmatched bases: 5. Germline V gene lookup returns CDR1 DFQATT and CDR2 SNEGSKA (reference sequence). The length of the CDR3 is 15 residues. The CDR3 DNA follows: TGCAGTGCTAGAGACGGGCGGGAGGGCCCCTACGAGCAGTACTTC. Translation gives CSARDGREGPYEQYF.

The V gene is TRBV18, the J gene TRBJ2-3; D gene uncertain. Per the germline V gene, CDR1 is KGHSH and CDR2 is LQKENI. The CDR3 runs 14 residues. V lost 1 base and J 3 bases, leaving 8 bases between the germline ends. The CDR3 sequence is CASSPLLGTDTQYF. CDR3 nucleotide sequence: TGTGCCAGCTCACCACTTCTAGGGACAGATACGCAGTATTTT.

This clonotype has a single count. The gene calls are TRBV30 and TRBJ2-1; possible D gene TRBD2, 5 bases. CDR3 length: 13 amino acids. Between the trimmed V and J ends, which lost 2 bases and 0 bases, there was a span of 5 bases. The germline gives CDR1 GTSNPN, CDR2 SVGIG (reference sequence). CDR3 loop: CAWSTSSYNEQFF. For the CDR3, the DNA is TGTGCCTGGAGTACTAGCTCCTACAATGAGCAGTTCTTC.

The rearrangement uses TRBV29-1 and TRBJ2-7; 8 bases map to TRBD1. The ends lost 3 bases at V and 4 bases at J; junction bases unmatched: 8. Germline V gives CDR1 SQVTM, CDR2 ANQGSEA. CDR3 length: 14 residues. The CDR3 DNA sequence: TGCAGCGTTGATGCAGGACAGGGTTCGTACGAGCAGTACTTC. This codes for CSVDAGQGSYEQYF.

The chain carries TRBV10-3 and TRBJ1-5; 8 bases map to TRBD1. Looked up from germline, CDR1 is ENHRY and CDR2 is SYGVKD. V dropped 10 bases and J dropped 3; count of bases not matched to a gene: 11. CDR3 size: 15 residues. CDR3 sequence reads: CATMGSGGINQPQHF. CDR3 bases: TGTGCCACTATGGGGTCAGGGGGCATCAATCAGCCCCAGCATTTT.

Turning to this clonotype: At one of its ends the junction is not consistent with the germline gene, which may arise from a read error. The gene calls are TRBV7-3 and TRBJ2-6; 8 bases fit TRBD1. Germline V gene sequence: CDR1 SGHTA, CDR2 FQGTGA. This CDR3 has 17 amino acids. As DNA, the CDR3 is TGTGCCAGCAGCCCCGGACAGGGTAGGTCTGGGGCCGACGTCCTGACTTTC. Translated: CASSPGQGRSGADVLTF.

This clonotype was seen more than once but under ten times. This chain links TRBV7-9 with TRBJ2-3; D gene uncertain. The CDR3 runs 12 residues. The germline CDR1 and CDR2 sequences are SEHNR and FQNEAQ (reference sequence). The germline V and J ends were trimmed by 6 bases and 6 bases, with 10 bases remaining between them. Here the CDR3 reads CASRGIRDTQYF. The CDR3 bases are TGTGCCAGCAGGGGGATTCGGGATACGCAGTATTTT.

This sequence joins TRBV28 and TRBJ1-4; D unresolved. CDR1 MDHEN and CDR2 SYDVKM come from the germline V gene. Trimming stripped 7 bases from V and 8 bases from J, with 17 bases between. The CDR3 has 14 amino acids. The CDR3 DNA follows: TGTGCCAGCAATTTGACAAGGCGAGGGGAAAAACTGTTTTTT. Translation gives CASNLTRRGEKLFF.

Of note for this clonotype: A junction boundary mismatches the germline segment, possibly from a read error. The V gene is TRBV18, the J gene TRBJ2-3; either TRBD1 or TRBD2 may supply D (6 bases each). Germline loops: CDR1 KGHSH, CDR2 LQKENI. The CDR3 runs 16 residues. The CDR3 sequence: CAGSPLQGHREDTQYF. The CDR3 bases are TGTGCCGGCTCACCGCTCCAGGGGCACCGGGAGGATACGCAGTATTTT.

The rearrangement uses TRBV12-3 or TRBV12-4 and TRBJ2-1; no definite D call. The CDR3 runs to 14 residues. V was clipped by 5 bases and J by 2 bases, with 10 bases between them. The CDR3 reads CASSPAIAYNEQFF. The CDR3 region has the DNA TGTGCCAGCAGTCCCGCGATCGCCTACAATGAGCAGTTCTTC.

This clonotype was seen more than once but under ten times. This rearrangement joins TRBV13 to TRBJ2-7, with 13 bases aligning to TRBD2. The V gene's germline CDR1 is PRHDT and CDR2 FYEKMQ (reference sequence). Unmatched junction bases numbered 8, after V lost 5 bases and J lost 1 base. The CDR3 sequence is 17 residues long. Written as DNA, the CDR3 is TGTGCCAGCAGCCCCCAAGGACTAGCGGGAGTTTCCTACGAGCAGTACTTC. Encoded protein: CASSPQGLAGVSYEQYF.

This clonotype was seen more than once but under ten times. The rearrangement joins TRBV9 to TRBJ2-1; possible D gene TRBD2, 5 bases. The V gene's germline CDR1 is SGDLS and CDR2 YYNGEE. Trimming removed 2 bases at V and 3 bases at J, with 12 bases between. The CDR3 has 15 residues. The CDR3 DNA sequence: TGTGCCAGCAGCGTTGACGAACTAGGCTACAATGAGCAGTTCTTC. As protein: CASSVDELGYNEQFF.

The J gene is TRBJ2-1, the V gene TRBV12-3 or TRBV12-4; 7 bases fit TRBD2. J gave up 11 bases and V 1 base, and 11 bases lay outside the gene matches. This CDR3 is 15 amino acids long. Here the CDR3 reads CASSLVAGVPPKQFF. In DNA form, the CDR3 reads TGTGCCAGCAGTTTAGTGGCGGGAGTCCCCCCCAAGCAGTTCTTC.

Comments on this clonotype: A junction end diverges from the germline sequence, so it may reflect a read error. The chain employs TRBV7-8 and TRBJ1-1; the D is unclear. The germline V gene encodes CDR1 SGHVS and CDR2 FQNEAQ. This CDR3 comprises 13 residues. CDR3 in amino acids: CGSSRGPGTEAFF. CDR3 sequence (DNA): TGTGGCAGCAGCCGAGGTCCGGGAACTGAAGCTTTCTTT.

The chain recombines TRBV7-9 with TRBJ1-6; 7 bases line up with TRBD1. V was clipped by 5 bases and J by 10 bases; unmatched bases: 5. The germline gives CDR1 SEHNR, CDR2 FQNEAQ (reference sequence). This CDR3 region has 13 residues. Written as DNA, the CDR3 is TGTGCCAGCAGCACAGGGGATTGGTCACCCCTCCACTTT. It specifies CASSTGDWSPLHF.

This chain joins TRBV10-3 and TRBJ2-1, with 14 bases identical to TRBD2. The CDR3 runs to 16 residues. Germline values: CDR1 ENHRY, CDR2 SYGVKD. V gave up 0 bases and J gave up 5 bases; unmatched junction bases: 0. The CDR3 loop is CAISESTSGGDNEQFF. CDR3 bases: TGTGCCATCAGTGAGTCGACTAGCGGGGGGGACAATGAGCAGTTCTTC.